The 25 T cell receptor beta chains below were found in one sample sequenced in a study of early T cells in non-severe SARS-CoV-2 infection. TCRdb reprocessed the 5' RACE reads with MiXCR, giving one entry per CDR3 protein. Altogether approximately 65,000 distinct CDR3 sequences are present, roughly 13% being singletons, with the ten largest covering over 11%. Sequenced sample: whole blood. The receptor set was obtained from an adult who was a healthcare worker with PCR-confirmed SARS-CoV-2 infection or an uninfected control (not recorded which).

The CDR3 spells CASSWSFPNSPLHF. CDR3 DNA: TGTGCCAGCAGTTGGTCGTTTCCGAATTCACCCCTCCACTTT. This chain uses TRBV5-6 with TRBJ1-6; D gene uncertain. Germline V lookup: CDR1 SGHDT, CDR2 YYEEEE. This CDR3 has 14 residues. The V gene lost 5 bases and the J gene lost 7 bases, with 13 bases spanning the gap.

This clonotype was picked up many times. This chain connects TRBV7-9 to TRBJ1-5; D is possibly TRBD1 (5 bases). This CDR3 spans 14 amino acids. V was clipped by 2 bases and J by 4 bases, with 9 bases between them. Germline values: CDR1 SEHNR, CDR2 FQNEAQ (reference sequence). CDR3 DNA sequence: TGTGCCAGCAGCTTAAGTCAGGGAAATCAGCCCCAGCATTTT. This sequence encodes CASSLSQGNQPQHF.

V is TRBV6-2 or TRBV6-3 and J is TRBJ2-1; no firm D call. This CDR3 is built from 11 residues. V shed 1 base and J shed 8 bases, with 3 bases lying between them. Germline V CDR1 and CDR2: MNHEY, SVGEGT. CDR3 DNA: TGTGCCAGCAGTTACTTGGATGAGCAGTTCTTC. Translating gives CASSYLDEQFF.

The table lists this clonotype with a few counts. V usage is TRBV20-1 and J usage is TRBJ2-7, with 12 bases aligning to TRBD2. The CDR3 loop spans 17 amino acids. V shed 4 bases, J shed 2 bases, and the junction held 12 bases outside the gene matches. The germline V gene has CDR1 DFQATT and CDR2 SNEGSKA (reference sequence). The CDR3 region is CSATTLAGGHLTYEQYF. As DNA, the CDR3 is TGCAGTGCTACAACACTAGCGGGGGGCCACTTAACCTACGAGCAGTACTTC.

In DNA form, the CDR3 reads TGTGCCAGCAGCCAAACGGGACAGTTCTATGGCTACACCTTC. Translation: CASSQTGQFYGYTF. This chain links TRBV6-1 with TRBJ1-2, with 7 bases that match TRBD1. The CDR3 loop spans 14 amino acids. Germline V lookup: CDR1 MNHNS, CDR2 SASEGT. V dropped 6 bases and J dropped 4; count of bases not matched to a gene: 8.

V is TRBV3-1 and J is TRBJ2-5; D is perhaps TRBD1 or TRBD2 (5 bases each). The ends were cut back, 2 bases at V and 7 bases at J, with 14 bases in the middle. The CDR3 covers 14 residues. From germline, CDR1 is LGHDT and CDR2 YNNKEL (reference sequence). This CDR3 is CASSQPGQRVTQYF. The DNA of the CDR3 is TGTGCCAGCAGCCAACCGGGGCAAAGAGTGACCCAGTACTTC.

The J gene is TRBJ2-2, the V gene TRBV28; D is unclear. CDR1 is MDHEN and CDR2 is SYDVKM in the germline V gene. The CDR3 consists of 15 residues. Trimming removed 3 bases from V and 3 bases from J, with 11 bases in between. CDR3 DNA sequence: TGTGCCAGCAGTTTGCATAGTCCCTACACCGGGGAGCTGTTTTTT. This codes for CASSLHSPYTGELFF.

The chain uses TRBV11-1 and TRBJ1-1; D unclear. The V and J ends lost 1 base and 4 bases respectively, with 7 bases between them. The CDR3 extends over 13 amino acids. Germline lookup yields CDR1 SGHAT and CDR2 FQDESV (reference sequence). The CDR3 sequence is CASSLEESTEAFF. CDR3 DNA sequence: TGTGCCAGCAGCTTAGAGGAGTCCACTGAAGCTTTCTTT.

This clonotype was counted a few times. The chain joins TRBV20-1 to TRBJ2-7, with D perhaps matching TRBD1 or TRBD2 (7 bases each). Germline V CDR1 and CDR2: DFQATT, SNEGSKA (reference sequence). Deletions cut 0 bases from V and 4 bases from J, with 19 bases between. This CDR3 comprises 16 residues. For the CDR3, the DNA is TGCAGTGCTAGAGACCCGGGCAGGGGGGGGCCTTACGAGCAGTACTTC. It yields the protein CSARDPGRGGPYEQYF.

This clonotype was detected ten times or more. J is TRBJ1-1 and V is TRBV6-2 or TRBV6-3; D not certain. The CDR3 is 14 amino acids. In germline, CDR1 is MNHEY, CDR2 SVGEGT. V lost 6 bases, J lost 2 bases, and 13 bases lay in between. The CDR3 nucleotides read TGTGCCAGCAGGAGATATGCCTCTAACACTGAAGCTTTCTTT. It yields the protein CASRRYASNTEAFF.

V usage is TRBV7-2 and J usage is TRBJ2-3, with 9 positions matching TRBD2. Trimming cost V 4 bases and J 3 bases; bases outside gene matches: 5. This CDR3 is built from 15 residues. CDR1 and CDR2 from the germline V gene are SGHTA and FQGNSA. CDR3 residues: CASSYRRGGTDTQYF. CDR3 nucleotide sequence: TGTGCCAGCAGCTACCGGCGGGGGGGTACAGATACGCAGTATTTT. Looking up the rest from reference TRBV7-2 and TRBJ2-3 gives the full variable domain: GAGVSQSPSNKVTEKGKDVELRCDPISGHTALYWYRQSLGQGLEFLIYFQGNSAPDKSGLPSDRFSAERTGGSVSTLTIQRTQQEDSAVYLCASSYRRGGTDTQYFGPGTRLTVL.

This clonotype was counted a few times. This chain uses TRBV5-4 with TRBJ1-2; D is possibly TRBD1 (5 bases). Trimming stripped 10 bases from V and 5 bases from J, with 12 bases between. Germline CDR1 reads SGHNT; CDR2 reads YYREEE (reference sequence). There are 11 residues in the CDR3. The CDR3 bases are TGTGCCGGCGGTGACAGATATGGCTACACCTTC. This codes for CAGGDRYGYTF.

This clonotype was seen a few times. The rearrangement joins TRBV11-1 to TRBJ1-3; D call uncertain. The V gene's germline CDR1 is SGHAT and CDR2 FQDESV (reference sequence). The CDR3 is made up of 15 amino acids. Trimming took off 0 bases at V and 0 bases at J, with 6 bases between the two ends. The CDR3 is CASSLAGGSGNTIYF. In DNA form, the CDR3 reads TGTGCCAGCAGCTTAGCCGGAGGCTCTGGAAACACCATATATTTT.

The chain is built from TRBV5-4 and TRBJ1-6; D is possibly TRBD1 (5 bases). CDR1 is SGHNT, CDR2 YYREEE, per germline (reference sequence). V was shortened by 0 bases and J by 7 bases, with 11 bases between the two germline ends. The CDR3 sequence is 15 residues long. CDR3 nucleotides: TGTGCCAGCAGCTTGGCCGGGGGAAACAATTCACCCCTCCACTTT. Translated: CASSLAGGNNSPLHF. Supplemented by reference TRBV5-4 and TRBJ1-6, the full variable domain reads ETGVTQSPTHLIKTRGQQVTLRCSSQSGHNTVSWYQQALGQGPQFIFQYYREEENGRGNFPPRFSGLQFPNYSSELNVNALELDDSALYLCASSLAGGNNSPLHFGNGTRLTVT.

The chain employs TRBV28 and TRBJ2-4; 8 bases map to TRBD1. Trimming took 9 bases from V and 1 from J; bases not matched to a gene: 8. This CDR3 is built from 15 residues. Germline V gene data show CDR1 as MDHEN and CDR2 as SYDVKM. The CDR3 DNA reads TGTGCCAGTGTTCTCAGGACAGGGGCCAAAAACATTCAGTACTTC. It is translated as CASVLRTGAKNIQYF.

This clonotype was seen repeatedly, ten times or more. The J gene is TRBJ1-5, the V gene TRBV3-1; D uncertain. V dropped 5 bases and J dropped 2 bases, with 13 bases sitting between them. The germline V gene has CDR1 LGHDT and CDR2 YNNKEL (reference sequence). The length of the CDR3 is 15 residues. CDR3 protein: CASSGDGARNQPQHF. CDR3 nucleotides: TGTGCCAGCAGCGGTGACGGTGCCCGCAATCAGCCCCAGCATTTT.

This clonotype has only a few counts. The chain links TRBV29-1 to TRBJ2-3; no clear D. Germline loops: CDR1 SQVTM, CDR2 ANQGSEA. The CDR3 has 12 amino acids. Trimming removed 6 bases from V and 0 bases from J, with 7 bases in between. The CDR3 is CSVATSTDTQYF. CDR3 bases: TGCAGCGTAGCTACGAGCACAGATACGCAGTATTTT.

The V gene is TRBV28, the J gene TRBJ1-6; D gene ambiguous. Trimming cost V 8 bases and J 8 bases, with 13 bases left between them. CDR1 is MDHEN, CDR2 SYDVKM, per germline. There are 13 residues in the CDR3. The CDR3 region is CASLAGLDSPLHF. CDR3 nucleotides: TGTGCCAGCCTGGCGGGGTTAGATTCACCCCTCCACTTT.

The chain couples TRBV28 to TRBJ1-5; D unresolved. The V end was cut by 6 bases, the J end by 1 base, with 13 bases between. Germline V CDR1 and CDR2: MDHEN, SYDVKM. The CDR3 consists of 15 residues. The CDR3 loop reads CASSRRRGSNQPQHF. Here the CDR3 DNA reads TGTGCCAGCAGCCGCAGGCGGGGAAGCAATCAGCCCCAGCATTTT. The entire variable domain, with the rest obtained from reference TRBV28 and TRBJ1-5, is as follows: DVKVTQSSRYLVKRTGEKVFLECVQDMDHENMFWYRQDPGLGLRLIYFSYDVKMKEKGDIPEGYSVSREKKERFSLILESASTNQTSMYLCASSRRRGSNQPQHFGDGTRLSIL.

The chain is built from TRBV7-9 and TRBJ1-1; D perhaps matches TRBD1 (6 bases). V was shortened by 8 bases and J by 2 bases, with 18 bases between the two germline ends. This CDR3 is 15 amino acids long. Germline V gene lookup returns CDR1 SEHNR and CDR2 FQNEAQ (reference sequence). The CDR3: CASLPSGTHNTEAFF. DNA for the CDR3: TGTGCCAGCCTGCCCTCCGGGACACACAACACTGAAGCTTTCTTT.

The chain couples TRBV7-3 to TRBJ2-5; the D is unclear. Trimming removed 3 bases at V and 5 bases at J, with 10 bases between. CDR3 length equals 13 residues. Germline CDR1 is SGHTA and CDR2 is FQGTGA. The CDR3 loop reads CASSFGPGETQYF. The CDR3 DNA follows: TGTGCCAGCAGCTTTGGACCCGGCGAGACCCAGTACTTC.

The sample holds many counts of this clonotype. J is TRBJ1-2 and V is TRBV6-1; 8 nucleotides match TRBD1. The CDR3 extends over 16 amino acids. Germline values: CDR1 MNHNS, CDR2 SASEGT. V shed 8 bases and J 1 base; nucleotides not matched to a gene: 12. CDR3 sequence: CASGKTGAIINYGYTF. The CDR3 DNA reads as TGTGCCAGCGGGAAGACAGGGGCGATAATTAACTATGGCTACACCTTC.

This clonotype showed up just a few times. The V gene is TRBV14, the J gene TRBJ2-3; D may be TRBD2 (5 bases). This CDR3 comprises 19 residues. CDR1 is SGHDN and CDR2 is FVKESK in the germline V gene. With 0 bases removed from V and 4 bases from J, the gap between germline ends came to 23 bases. This CDR3 reads CASSQDLLSTGSAADTQYF. The CDR3 nucleotides read TGTGCCAGCAGCCAAGATCTTCTGAGTACGGGGTCTGCCGCAGATACGCAGTATTTT.

This clonotype was observed at least ten times. The chain is built from TRBV6-6 and TRBJ2-3; either TRBD1 or TRBD2 may fit D (5 bases each). The V and J ends lost 5 bases and 5 bases respectively, with 8 bases between them. Germline V lookup: CDR1 MNHNY, CDR2 SVGAGI (reference sequence). CDR3 length: 12 residues. This chain's CDR3 is CASSRDRDTQYF. CDR3 coding DNA: TGTGCCAGCAGTCGGGACCGAGATACGCAGTATTTT.

This clonotype was found many times. The gene calls are TRBV15 and TRBJ2-4; D may be TRBD2 (6 bases). The V end was cut by 0 bases, the J end by 7 bases, with 16 bases between. CDR1 is LNHNV and CDR2 is YYDKDF in the germline V gene (reference sequence). The CDR3 totals 16 residues. The DNA for the CDR3 is TGTGCCACCAGCAGAGATCGTAAGGGACGGGGGAACATTCAGTACTTC. Its protein product is CATSRDRKGRGNIQYF.